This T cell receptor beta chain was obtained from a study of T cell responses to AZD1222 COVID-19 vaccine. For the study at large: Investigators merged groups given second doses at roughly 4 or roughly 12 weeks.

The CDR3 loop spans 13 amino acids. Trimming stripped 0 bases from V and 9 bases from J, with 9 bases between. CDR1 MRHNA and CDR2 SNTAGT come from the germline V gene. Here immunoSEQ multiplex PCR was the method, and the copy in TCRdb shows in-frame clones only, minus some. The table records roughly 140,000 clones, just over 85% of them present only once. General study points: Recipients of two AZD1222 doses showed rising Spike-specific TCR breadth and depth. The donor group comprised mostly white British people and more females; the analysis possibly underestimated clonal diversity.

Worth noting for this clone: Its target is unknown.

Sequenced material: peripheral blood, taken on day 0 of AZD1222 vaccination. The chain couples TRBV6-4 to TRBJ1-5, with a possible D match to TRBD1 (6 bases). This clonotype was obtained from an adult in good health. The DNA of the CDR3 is TGTGCCAGCAGTGACTCTAGGGGGAGGCCCCAGCATTTT. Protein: CASSDSRGRPQHF.